These 28 T cell receptor beta chains share one sample of origin, sequenced in a study of blood T cell repertoires in COVID-19. Sequencing was performed with immunoSEQ multiplex PCR; in TCRdb, only in-frame clones are kept and a portion is missing. The table has some 200,000 clones, about 86% seen once; the top ten hold 0.78%. The sequenced sample was peripheral blood. Receptors originate from a woman in her 70s with acute or convalescent COVID-19.

The V and J genes are TRBV2 and TRBJ1-1, with D possibly being TRBD1 (6 bases). The CDR3 has 14 amino acids. Trimming took off 6 bases at V and 10 bases at J, with 21 bases between the two ends. Germline CDR1 is SNHLY and CDR2 is FYNNEI. The DNA for the CDR3 is TGTGCCAGCAGGCCTTTACAGGGTAGTCGCGGAGCTTTCTTT. This codes for CASRPLQGSRGAFF. Filled out from reference TRBV2 and TRBJ1-1, the complete variable domain reads EPEVTQTPSHQVTQMGQEVILRCVPISNHLYFYWYRQILGQKVEFLVSFYNNEISEKSEIFDDQFSVERPDGSNFTLKIRSTKLEDSAMYFCASRPLQGSRGAFFGQGTRLTVV.

The J gene is TRBJ2-3, the V gene TRBV19, with D maybe TRBD2 (5 bases). In germline, CDR1 is LNHDA, CDR2 SQIVND (reference sequence). Trimming pared 5 bases from V and 4 bases from J, leaving 10 bases between. This CDR3 contains 13 residues. Here the CDR3 reads CASSARRADTQYF. CDR3 DNA: TGTGCCAGTAGTGCCCGGCGGGCAGATACGCAGTATTTT. The full variable domain, rest sourced from reference TRBV19 and TRBJ2-3, is DGGITQSPKYLFRKEGQNVTLSCEQNLNHDAMYWYRQDPGQGLRLIYYSQIVNDFQKGDIAEGYSVSREKKESFPLTVTSAQKNPTAFYLCASSARRADTQYFGPGTRLTVL.

Only a few counts were recorded for this clone. The rearrangement joins TRBV28 to TRBJ1-1, with 7 bases fitting TRBD1. V was clipped by 6 bases and J by 0 bases; unmatched bases: 7. CDR1 and CDR2 from the germline V gene are MDHEN and SYDVKM. The CDR3 is 15 amino acids. The CDR3 loop reads CASSQGQLMNTEAFF. The CDR3 DNA sequence: TGTGCCAGCAGCCAGGGACAGCTCATGAACACTGAAGCTTTCTTT.

This chain links TRBV19 with TRBJ1-4; 11 nucleotides match TRBD1. This CDR3 is 14 amino acids long. The V gene end was trimmed by 4 bases and the J gene end by 10 bases; junction bases not matched to a gene: 5. Germline values: CDR1 LNHDA, CDR2 SQIVND (reference sequence). The CDR3 region is CASSSMGQGGKLFF. Here the CDR3 DNA reads TGTGCCAGTAGTAGTATGGGACAGGGGGGAAAACTGTTTTTT.

V gene TRBV6-5 combines with J gene TRBJ2-7; no clear D gene. The V gene's germline CDR1 is MNHEY and CDR2 SVGAGI. Trimming took 6 bases from V and 3 from J, leaving 15 bases between them. CDR3 length: 14 residues. The CDR3 coding sequence is TGTGCCAGCAGAGTACCCGGTACTCGCTACGAGCAGTACTTC. This gives the protein CASRVPGTRYEQYF.

V is TRBV4-1 and J is TRBJ1-5; 9 nucleotides align to TRBD1. Trimming at V came to 4 bases and at J to 4 bases, leaving 8 bases not matched to a gene. The CDR3 contains 16 residues. Germline CDR1 reads MGHRA; CDR2 reads YSYEKL. The CDR3 is CASSPYLGTGNQPQHF. CDR3 DNA sequence: TGCGCCAGCAGCCCCTACCTTGGGACAGGGAATCAGCCCCAGCATTTT.

This sequence joins TRBV19 and TRBJ2-5, with TRBD2 as a possible D gene (5 bases). Trimming cost V 3 bases and J 5 bases, with 16 bases left between them. Per germline, CDR1 LNHDA and CDR2 SQIVND (reference sequence). The CDR3 contains 15 residues. CDR3 in amino acids: CASSMALRAGETQYF. The DNA for the CDR3 is TGTGCCAGTAGTATGGCTTTAAGGGCGGGCGAGACCCAGTACTTC.

This clone showed up just a few times. V is TRBV28 and J is TRBJ1-2; TRBD1 is a possible D gene (6 bases). The CDR3 covers 15 residues. The V end was cut by 4 bases, the J end by 3 bases, with 15 bases between. CDR1 is MDHEN and CDR2 is SYDVKM in the germline V gene. The CDR3 DNA is TGTGCCAGCAGTTCCCCCCCAGGGGCGGACTATGGCTACACCTTC. It specifies CASSSPPGADYGYTF.

In its sample, this clone was seen a few times. V gene TRBV24-1 combines with J gene TRBJ2-3; 10 nucleotides line up with TRBD2. This CDR3 has 14 amino acids. Per germline, CDR1 KGHDR and CDR2 SFDVKD. V shed 5 bases, J shed 3 bases, and the junction held 1 base outside the gene matches. The CDR3 region is CATSGGLATDTQYF. DNA for the CDR3: TGTGCCACCAGTGGGGGACTAGCGACAGATACGCAGTATTTT.

The genes are TRBV6-5 and TRBJ2-7; 7 nucleotides match TRBD1. This CDR3 is 13 amino acids long. V was clipped by 8 bases and J by 2 bases; unmatched bases: 6. CDR1 is MNHEY and CDR2 is SVGAGI in the germline V gene. The CDR3 loop is CASAQGPTYEQYF. The CDR3 nucleotides read TGTGCCAGCGCACAGGGGCCAACCTACGAGCAGTACTTC.

The chain has TRBV29-1 and TRBJ1-2, with D maybe TRBD1 (5 bases). The CDR3 has 11 amino acids. CDR1 and CDR2 (germline): SQVTM, ANQGSEA. Trimming took off 7 bases at V and 5 bases at J, with 11 bases between the two ends. This CDR3 reads CSAREGYGYTF. In DNA form, the CDR3 reads TGCAGCGCCAGGGAGGGGTATGGCTACACCTTC.

The chain joins TRBV6-2 or TRBV6-3 to TRBJ2-7; 9 bases agree with TRBD1. Germline values: CDR1 MNHEY, CDR2 SVGEGT. Trimming removed 4 bases from V and 2 bases from J; junction bases left unmatched: 6. The CDR3 runs 15 residues. The CDR3 DNA is TGTGCCAGCAGTTTCTTCGGGACAGGGACCTACGAGCAGTACTTC. Its protein product is CASSFFGTGTYEQYF.

This chain connects TRBV2 to TRBJ2-5; TRBD2 matches at 9 bases. Trimming cost V 7 bases and J 0 bases; bases outside gene matches: 12. CDR1 and CDR2 (germline): SNHLY, FYNNEI. CDR3 length: 17 residues. Here the CDR3 reads CASMREGLAGNQETQYF. CDR3 DNA: TGTGCCAGCATGAGAGAGGGGCTAGCGGGGAACCAAGAGACCCAGTACTTC.

V gene TRBV11-2 combines with J gene TRBJ2-2; 8 bases map to TRBD2. The CDR3 spans 15 residues. The trim removed 4 bases at V and 0 bases at J, leaving 1 base unmatched. Germline V lookup: CDR1 SGHAT, CDR2 FQNNGV. The CDR3, as DNA: TGTGCCAGCAGCTCGGGGGGGACGAACACCGGGGAGCTGTTTTTT. Translated: CASSSGGTNTGELFF.

The V call is TRBV7-6, the J call TRBJ1-1; tentatively, D is TRBD1 (6 bases). Germline CDR1 SGHVS, CDR2 FNYEAQ. There are 13 residues in the CDR3. V was pared by 2 bases and J by 4 bases, with 8 bases between. CDR3 sequence (DNA): TGTGCCAGCAGCTTACAACAGGGCACTGAAGCTTTCTTT. Its protein is CASSLQQGTEAFF.

This clone was seen just once. V is TRBV7-2 and J is TRBJ1-2; 9 bases align to TRBD1. Losses at the gene ends were 7 bases for V and 1 base for J; bases not matched to a gene: 10. CDR3 size: 16 residues. Germline V CDR1 and CDR2: SGHTA, FQGNSA. This CDR3 is CASMRQGGRLNYGYTF. CDR3 DNA: TGTGCCAGCATGAGACAGGGGGGGAGGCTTAACTATGGCTACACCTTC.

The chain uses TRBV7-2 and TRBJ2-7; 9 nucleotides line up with TRBD2. The CDR3 totals 14 residues. With 4 bases clipped from V and 4 bases from J, the junction kept 5 bases outside the gene matches. Germline V lookup: CDR1 SGHTA, CDR2 FQGNSA. The CDR3 is CASSYSGGDYEQYF. Here the CDR3 DNA reads TGTGCCAGCAGCTATAGCGGGGGAGATTACGAGCAGTACTTC.

The chain carries TRBV5-1 and TRBJ2-2; weak D call: TRBD2 (5 bases). The CDR3 extends over 14 amino acids. Germline V gene data show CDR1 as SGHRS and CDR2 as YFSETQ. The CDR3 DNA is TGCGTCAGTAGAGGAGCGGCTAACACCGGGGAGCTGTTTTTT. Its protein product is CVSRGAANTGELFF.

Only a few counts were recorded for this clone. The chain couples TRBV12-3 or TRBV12-4 to TRBJ1-3; D is ambiguous. V shed 5 bases and J shed 4 bases, with 3 bases lying between them. This CDR3 is built from 11 residues. The CDR3 loop reads CASSQGNTIYF. The DNA for the CDR3 is TGTGCCAGCAGTCAGGGAAACACCATATATTTT.

The chain carries TRBV18 and TRBJ2-7; 10 bases fit TRBD1. This CDR3 spans 15 amino acids. After removal of 5 bases from V and 3 bases from J, the junction contained 7 bases not matched to a gene. Germline V gene lookup returns CDR1 KGHSH and CDR2 LQKENI. In nucleotides, the CDR3 is TGTGCCAGCTCAACGGGACAGGGGTACGTCTACGAGCAGTACTTC. Translation gives CASSTGQGYVYEQYF. Full variable domain (outside the CDR3, taken from reference TRBV18 and TRBJ2-7): NAGVMQNPRHLVRRRGQEARLRCSPMKGHSHVYWYRQLPEEGLKFMVYLQKENIIDESGMPKERFSAEFPKEGPSILRIQQVVRGDSAAYFCASSTGQGYVYEQYFGPGTRLTVT.

In nucleotides, the CDR3 is TGTGCCAGCACCCCTCAGGGGCAGTACTTC. It translates to CASTPQGQYF. This rearrangement joins TRBV6-5 to TRBJ2-7, with D tentatively TRBD1 (5 bases). The CDR3 is 10 amino acids. Looked up from germline, CDR1 is MNHEY and CDR2 is SVGAGI. V was shortened by 7 bases and J by 9 bases, with 10 bases between the two germline ends.

V and J are TRBV5-4 and TRBJ2-3; a possible D gene is TRBD2 (6 bases). The CDR3 contains 16 residues. Trimming cost V 3 bases and J 1 base, with 15 bases left between them. Per germline, CDR1 SGHNT and CDR2 YYREEE (reference sequence). CDR3 protein: CASSSPSGGGTDTQYF. Written as DNA, the CDR3 is TGTGCCAGCAGCTCACCTAGTGGCGGGGGCACAGATACGCAGTATTTT.

This clone showed up just a few times. V is TRBV7-2 and J is TRBJ1-6; the D is unclear. Trimming removed 1 base from V and 7 bases from J, with 14 bases in between. CDR3 length equals 16 residues. Germline loops: CDR1 SGHTA, CDR2 FQGNSA. CDR3: CASSLVRFTENSPLHF. CDR3 nucleotide sequence: TGTGCCAGCAGCTTAGTCAGGTTCACCGAAAATTCACCCCTCCACTTT. Full variable domain (remainder filled in from reference TRBV7-2 and TRBJ1-6): GAGVSQSPSNKVTEKGKDVELRCDPISGHTALYWYRQSLGQGLEFLIYFQGNSAPDKSGLPSDRFSAERTGGSVSTLTIQRTQQEDSAVYLCASSLVRFTENSPLHFGNGTRLTVT.

V gene TRBV18 combines with J gene TRBJ1-3; 9 nucleotides line up with TRBD1. The CDR3 is 16 residues long. CDR1 is KGHSH, CDR2 LQKENI, per germline. With V trimmed by 5 bases and J by 0 bases, 5 bases remained unmatched. This chain's CDR3 is CASSIQTGGSGNTIYF. In DNA form, the CDR3 reads TGTGCCAGCTCAATCCAGACAGGGGGCTCTGGAAACACCATATATTTT. Using reference TRBV18 and TRBJ1-3 for the parts outside the CDR3, the full variable domain is NAGVMQNPRHLVRRRGQEARLRCSPMKGHSHVYWYRQLPEEGLKFMVYLQKENIIDESGMPKERFSAEFPKEGPSILRIQQVVRGDSAAYFCASSIQTGGSGNTIYFGEGSWLTVV.

This clone appeared a few times. V gene TRBV27 combines with J gene TRBJ2-1; D is perhaps TRBD2 (7 bases). CDR3 size: 16 residues. With 2 bases removed from V and 10 bases from J, the gap between germline ends came to 21 bases. Germline lookup yields CDR1 MNHEY and CDR2 SMNVEV (reference sequence). CDR3 coding DNA: TGTGCCAGCAGTTTACGGTGGGCGGGAGTCCAGGGGGAGCAGTTCTTC. This codes for CASSLRWAGVQGEQFF.

The chain couples TRBV6-5 to TRBJ2-1; tentative D call: TRBD2 (6 bases). The CDR3 is 15 amino acids. The germline gives CDR1 MNHEY, CDR2 SVGAGI. V gave up 5 bases and J gave up 0 bases, with 11 bases separating them. CDR3 coding DNA: TGTGCCAGCAGTACCGGGAGTCTCTCCTACAATGAGCAGTTCTTC. It codes for CASSTGSLSYNEQFF.

This chain uses TRBV19 with TRBJ1-2; D is ambiguous. The germline CDR1 and CDR2 sequences are LNHDA and SQIVND (reference sequence). V was pared by 6 bases and J by 4 bases, with 18 bases between. The CDR3 sequence is 15 residues long. The DNA for the CDR3 is TGTGCCAGTAGAGTTGGCGGGGAGCGGTCCTATGGCTACACCTTC. This gives the protein CASRVGGERSYGYTF.

V usage is TRBV5-6 and J usage is TRBJ1-2; 9 bases are shared with TRBD1. The CDR3 is 17 residues long. CDR1 is SGHDT and CDR2 is YYEEEE in the germline V gene. V lost 3 bases, J lost 0 bases, and 9 bases stayed unmatched. This CDR3 reads CASSSPNRGLSNYGYTF. The CDR3 bases are TGTGCCAGCAGCTCGCCGAACAGGGGGCTGTCTAACTATGGCTACACCTTC.